The entry below describes one T cell receptor (beta chain). Its antigen is unknown. Base quality data are lacking; no much larger clone is found one base away. This sample is drawn from a study of T cell responses to AZD1222 COVID-19 vaccine (dated by TCRdb to the early 2020s). At the level of the whole study: AZD1222 recipients with second doses at about 4 weeks or about 12 weeks were pooled, because spike-specific TCR depth and breadth did not differ between schedules. TCR sequencing was performed for 233 trial participants, of whom around 200 were given two doses of AZD1222 and around 25 were given two doses of MenACWY control vaccine. Enrollment into the trials was organized by age into subgroups of 18-55, 56-69 and 70-plus years, and those subgroups contained roughly 160, 29 and 62 TCR-sequenced participants, respectively. Findings and caveats that apply to the study as a whole: Vaccine-associated CD4 TCRs spanned the whole spike protein, with dominant responses in regions 160-218 and 743-854. Most participants were white British and females outnumbered males, and the authors suggested that clonal diversity may have been underestimated. The 56-69-year group was small, and its depth increase did not reach significance, likely because of low power. Only a handful of AZD1222 recipients were SARS-CoV-2 seropositive at baseline, limiting conclusions about previously exposed vaccinees. After two AZD1222 doses, spike-specific TCR breadth and depth were significantly higher than at day 0 and than in MenACWY recipients. Because no samples from the day 14 peak response were available, repertoires could be characterized only after the peak T cell response. Reportedly, almost half of the unique spike-specific TCRs recognized epitopes lying outside the regions that are mutated in the B.1.351 and B.1.1.7 variants.

In light of the paper, this sample's time point label describes: baseline before first vaccination. The vaccinee samples were drawn from two UK trials, COV001 and COV002, one of which was a single-blind randomized controlled phase 2/3 trial testing AZD1222 (ChAdOx1 nCoV-19) in healthy adults. For TCRbeta chain sequencing, PBMC samples were collected from trial participants at day 0 and at day 28 after the second dose. The CDR3 regions of human TCRbeta chains were subjected to immunosequencing. Regarding the original processing steps: TCRs in the repertoires were matched against a reference library of SARS-CoV-2-specific TCRs that had been generated with the MIRA antigen-specificity platform. Breadth was defined as the fraction of unique TCRs that were SARS-CoV-2-associated, and depth was defined as the fraction of total T cells that were SARS-CoV-2-associated. Using the MIRA data, each spike-specific TCR was assigned both to the spike region to which the TCR was reactive and to a CD4 or CD8 class. Log10-transformed breadth and depth values were compared by one-way ANOVA with Sidak's multiple comparisons tests. This is the immuneACCESS table as TCRdb keeps it, with only in-frame sequences that have V and J called. A part of the clones is gone; compared with another copy, unresolved V genes explain less than half, and the rest is unexplained. Clone size and the V and J calls come from that table; the DNA yielded D and trimming. Here the sample has 90,000 to 130,000 clones; 81% occur a single time. The ten top clones hold about 4.5% of the sample.

The CDR3 starts with the cysteine, ends with the phenylalanine, and has 15 residues. This entry keeps only the CDR3 DNA: 45 bases, framed from base 1. Ends trimmed: V by 1 base, J by 12 bases; bases unmatched to a gene: 10. CDR1 LNHNV and CDR2 YYDKDF are derived from the germline V gene (reference sequence). The V gene is TRBV15 and the J gene is TRBJ2-1, with 9 junctional bases fitting TRBD2. This clonotype was obtained from an adult in good health. The starting material was peripheral blood, obtained on day 0 of AZD1222 vaccination. The nucleotide sequence reads TGTGCCACCAGCAGAGGAATAGCGGGGGTTGAGCTGCAGTTCTTC. Translated, this gives CATSRGIAGVELQFF.